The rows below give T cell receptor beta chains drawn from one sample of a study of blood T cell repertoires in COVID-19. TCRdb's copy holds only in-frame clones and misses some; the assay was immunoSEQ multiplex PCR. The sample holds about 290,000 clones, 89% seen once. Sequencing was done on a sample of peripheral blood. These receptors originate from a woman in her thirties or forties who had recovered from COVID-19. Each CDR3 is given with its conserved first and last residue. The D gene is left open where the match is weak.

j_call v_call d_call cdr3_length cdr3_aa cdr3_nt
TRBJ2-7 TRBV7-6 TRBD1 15 CASSLGQGPTGEQYF TGTGCCAGCAGCTTAGGACAGGGTCCAACGGGCGAGCAGTACTTC
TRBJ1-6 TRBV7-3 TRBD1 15 CASSPTGGPGSPLHF TGTGCCAGCAGCCCGACAGGGGGCCCTGGTTCACCCCTCCACTTT
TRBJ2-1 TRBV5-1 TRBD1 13 CASSSGQGNEQFF TGCGCCAGCAGCTCCGGACAGGGTAATGAGCAGTTCTTC
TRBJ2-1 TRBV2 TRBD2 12 CASFGRTNEQFF TGTGCCAGCTTCGGGAGGACGAATGAGCAGTTCTTC
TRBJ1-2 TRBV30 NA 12 CAWSVLPGGYTF TGTGCCTGGAGTGTACTGCCAGGGGGCTACACCTTC
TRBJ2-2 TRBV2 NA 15 CASSRDRDNSGELFF TGTGCCAGCAGTCGGGATAGGGATAATAGCGGGGAGCTGTTTTTT
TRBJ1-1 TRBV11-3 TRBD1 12 CASTLGQGEAFF TGTGCCAGCACCCTCGGACAGGGTGAAGCTTTCTTT
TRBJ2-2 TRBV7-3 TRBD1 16 CASSKAGGPWGGELFF TGTGCCAGCAGCAAGGCAGGGGGCCCCTGGGGCGGGGAGCTGTTTTTT
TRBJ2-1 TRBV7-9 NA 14 CASSLGNSYNEQFF TGTGCCAGCAGCTTGGGCAACTCCTACAATGAGCAGTTCTTC
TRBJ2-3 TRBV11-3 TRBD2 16 CASSLLAGDYTDTQYF TGTGCCAGCAGCCTTCTAGCGGGAGATTACACAGATACGCAGTATTTT
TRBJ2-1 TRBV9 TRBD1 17 CASSVDEETGGHNEQFF TGTGCCAGCAGCGTAGACGAAGAAACAGGGGGACACAATGAGCAGTTCTTC
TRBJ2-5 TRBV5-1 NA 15 CASSLGQGGRETQYF TGCGCCAGCAGCTTGGGACAGGGAGGACGAGAGACCCAGTACTTC
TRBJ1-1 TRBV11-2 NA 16 CASSLEGGLMNTEAFF TGTGCCAGCAGCTTAGAAGGGGGTCTCATGAACACTGAAGCTTTCTTT
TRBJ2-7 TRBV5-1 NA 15 CASSLGGPKSNEQYF TGCGCCAGCAGCTTGGGCGGCCCTAAGAGCAACGAGCAGTACTTC